These T cell receptor beta chains were read from a single sample in a study of shared clonotypes between healthy human individuals. Clones were read by immunoSEQ multiplex PCR, and TCRdb kept only the in-frame ones, dropping some. The sample holds fewer than 1.8 million clones, approximately 98.5% seen once. Sequenced: naive CD4+ T cells sorted from blood. These receptor sequences come from a man aged 25-45 years in good health. Each CDR3 is given with its conserved first and last residue. D genes are given only for firm matches. The size of a clone is reported for some rows only, either as once, few or many, or as a class for expanded clones.

>few|TRBD2|TRBV11-2|TRBJ2-1
CASSSGLANYNEQFF
TGTGCCAGCAGCTCGGGACTAGCGAACTACAATGAGCAGTTCTTC
>.|.|TRBV20-1|TRBJ1-1
CSAWVLTEAFF
TGCAGTGCTTGGGTGCTCACTGAAGCTTTCTTT
>.|.|TRBV19|TRBJ2-3
CASSAFGETDTQYF
TGTGCCAGTAGTGCCTTCGGAGAGACAGATACGCAGTATTTT
>.|TRBD1|TRBV18|TRBJ1-5
CASSPGQGPLGPQHF
TGTGCCAGCTCACCGGGACAGGGGCCCCTCGGGCCCCAGCATTTT
>.|.|TRBV5-1|TRBJ2-6
CASSLGQHSGANVLTF
TGCGCCAGCAGCTTGGGGCAACACTCTGGGGCCAACGTCCTGACTTTC
>.|TRBD1|TRBV5-1|TRBJ1-4
CASSFLQGANEKLFF
TGCGCCAGCAGCTTTTTACAGGGGGCTAATGAAAAACTGTTTTTT
>.|.|TRBV14|TRBJ2-3
CASSQAVGAGRRTDTQYF
TGTGCCAGCAGCCAAGCTGTTGGGGCCGGACGGCGCACAGATACGCAGTATTTT
>.|.|TRBV5-1|TRBJ1-1
CASSLDSTGITEAFF
TGCGCCAGCAGCTTGGACTCAACGGGGATCACTGAAGCTTTCTTT
>.|.|TRBV9|TRBJ1-1
CASSVKSIDTEAFF
TGTGCCAGCAGCGTTAAGAGTATAGACACTGAAGCTTTCTTT
>.|.|TRBV5-6|TRBJ1-3
CASSLWRSSGNTIYF
TGTGCCAGCAGCTTGTGGCGGAGCTCTGGAAACACCATATATTTT
>.|.|TRBV29-1|TRBJ1-1
CSVEDPGHTEAFF
TGCAGCGTCGAAGATCCCGGACACACTGAAGCTTTCTTT
>.|TRBD2|TRBV28|TRBJ2-1
CASSPSGRGYNEQFF
TGTGCCAGCAGCCCTAGCGGGAGGGGTTACAATGAGCAGTTCTTC
>.|.|TRBV5-5|TRBJ2-2
CASSLGSGRSTGELFF
TGTGCCAGCAGCTTGGGGTCTGGGCGGAGCACCGGGGAGCTGTTTTTT
>.|TRBD2|TRBV5-1|TRBJ2-3
CASSSSGRVGDTQYF
TGCGCCAGCAGCTCTAGCGGGAGGGTCGGAGATACGCAGTATTTT
>.|TRBD1|TRBV7-9|TRBJ2-7
CASSPDPGQEYF
TGTGCCAGCAGCCCCGACCCGGGACAGGAGTACTTC
>.|.|TRBV9|TRBJ2-3
CASSVGSSKTTDTQYF
TGTGCCAGCAGCGTAGGGTCCTCTAAAACTACAGATACGCAGTATTTT
>.|.|TRBV5-1|TRBJ2-5
CASSLMETQYF
TGCGCCAGCAGCTTGATGGAGACCCAGTACTTC
>.|.|TRBV19|TRBJ1-2
CASSLGTVNYGYTF
TGTGCCAGTAGTTTGGGTACAGTTAACTATGGCTACACCTTC
>.|.|TRBV5-8|TRBJ2-7
CASSLLGPLSEQYF
TGTGCCAGCAGCTTGTTGGGGCCCTTGAGCGAGCAGTACTTC
>.|TRBD1|TRBV7-6|TRBJ2-5
CASSFADRVETQYF
TGTGCCAGCAGCTTCGCTGACAGGGTGGAGACCCAGTACTTC
>.|.|TRBV7-6|TRBJ1-1
CASSLGAPNTEAFF
TGTGCCAGCAGCTTGGGGGCCCCGAACACTGAAGCTTTCTTT
>.|TRBD2|TRBV5-4|TRBJ2-2
CASSLEPAGGPSTGELFF
TGTGCCAGCAGCTTGGAACCAGCGGGAGGGCCAAGCACCGGGGAGCTGTTTTTT
>.|TRBD1|TRBV28|TRBJ2-4
CASSSTTGGRSKNIQYF
TGTGCCAGCAGTTCAACTACAGGGGGCAGGTCGAAAAACATTCAGTACTTC
>.|TRBD1|TRBV7-9|TRBJ2-6
CASSLLQGAVTGANVLTF
TGTGCCAGCAGCCTCCTCCAGGGGGCTGTAACTGGGGCCAACGTCCTGACTTTC
>.|TRBD1|TRBV19|TRBJ2-1
CASSIPTGVTYNEQFF
TGTGCCAGTAGTATTCCGACAGGGGTTACCTACAATGAGCAGTTCTTC
>.|TRBD2|TRBV2|TRBJ2-7
CASKREGIYEQYF
TGTGCCAGCAAGCGGGAGGGGATATACGAGCAGTACTTC
>.|.|TRBV15|TRBJ2-1
CATSREYQGRDEQFF
TGTGCCACCAGCAGAGAGTACCAGGGGCGGGATGAGCAGTTCTTC
>.|.|TRBV4-1|TRBJ1-1
CASSQVLQGTEAFF
TGCGCCAGCAGCCAAGTATTGCAGGGGACTGAAGCTTTCTTT
>.|TRBD2|TRBV7-9|TRBJ2-1
CASRPLADNEQFF
TGTGCCAGCAGACCTCTAGCGGACAATGAGCAGTTCTTC
>once|.|TRBV7-7|TRBJ2-1
CASSLTPSYNEQFF
TGTGCTAGCAGCTTAACCCCGTCCTACAATGAGCAGTTCTTC
>.|.|TRBV10-1|TRBJ2-7
CASSDLFQQYF
TGCGCCAGCAGTGACCTCTTCCAGCAGTACTTC
>once|.|TRBV11-2|TRBJ2-5
CASSLDPSQETQYF
TGTGCCAGCAGCTTAGATCCATCACAAGAGACCCAGTACTTC
>.|.|TRBV6-5|TRBJ2-1
CASSYDPVYNEQFF
TGTGCCAGCAGTTACGACCCAGTTTACAATGAGCAGTTCTTC
>.|.|TRBV11-2|TRBJ2-7
CASSLGLGSRYEQYF
TGTGCCAGCAGCTTAGGTTTAGGGTCACGCTACGAGCAGTACTTC
>.|TRBD1|TRBV28|TRBJ1-5
CASIGTGGDQPQHF
TGTGCCAGCATCGGAACAGGGGGAGATCAGCCCCAGCATTTT
>once|.|TRBV9|TRBJ1-4
CASSPGARGGNEKLFF
TGTGCCAGCAGCCCAGGAGCCCGGGGTGGGAATGAAAAACTGTTTTTT
>.|.|TRBV4-3|TRBJ2-5
CASSQSVGETQYF
TGCGCCAGCAGCCAATCCGTGGGAGAGACCCAGTACTTC
>.|.|TRBV4-1|TRBJ1-1
CASSQEPGPSRDTEAFF
TGCGCCAGCAGCCAAGAACCGGGCCCCTCCAGGGACACTGAAGCTTTCTTT
>.|TRBD2|TRBV5-1|TRBJ2-3
CASSRRRIAGATDTQYF
TGCGCCAGCAGCAGACGGAGGATAGCGGGAGCCACAGATACGCAGTATTTT
>.|.|TRBV7-2|TRBJ1-3
CASSLDSMSGNTIYF
TGTGCCAGCAGCTTGGACAGTATGTCTGGAAACACCATATATTTT
>.|.|TRBV5-1|TRBJ2-3
CASSVELTDTQYF
TGCGCCAGCAGCGTGGAACTCACAGATACGCAGTATTTT
>once|.|TRBV4-3|TRBJ1-3
CASSQDPLAAGTGNTIYF
TGCGCCAGCAGCCAAGACCCCCTGGCCGCGGGGACTGGAAACACCATATATTTT
>.|.|TRBV27|TRBJ2-3
CASSLRSGSDTQYF
TGTGCCAGCAGTTTGCGTAGTGGGTCAGATACGCAGTATTTT